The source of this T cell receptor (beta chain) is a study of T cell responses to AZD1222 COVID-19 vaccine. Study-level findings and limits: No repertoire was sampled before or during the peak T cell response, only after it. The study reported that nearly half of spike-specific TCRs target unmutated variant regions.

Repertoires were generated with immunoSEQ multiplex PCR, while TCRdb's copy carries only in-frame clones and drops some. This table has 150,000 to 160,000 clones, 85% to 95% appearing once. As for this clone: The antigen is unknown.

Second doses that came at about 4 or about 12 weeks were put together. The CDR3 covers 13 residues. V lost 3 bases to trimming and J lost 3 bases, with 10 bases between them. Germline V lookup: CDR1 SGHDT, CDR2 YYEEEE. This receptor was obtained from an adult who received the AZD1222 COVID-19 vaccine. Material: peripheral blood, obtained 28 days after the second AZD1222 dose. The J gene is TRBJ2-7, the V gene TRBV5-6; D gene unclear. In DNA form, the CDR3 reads TGTGCCAGCAGCTCCAAACTGATCTACGAGCAGTACTTC. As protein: CASSSKLIYEQYF.